This TCR beta chain was recovered during a study of early stage breast cancer tumors. Assay: immunoSEQ multiplex PCR; the TCRdb copy retains only in-frame clones and omits some. The profile shows around 28,000 clones, 80% of them singletons. The germline V gene encodes CDR1 SGHTS and CDR2 YDEGEE. The ends were cut back, 2 bases at V and 4 bases at J, with 4 bases in the middle. CDR3 size: 12 residues. Sample: blood. The receptor was isolated from a person between 60 and 69 years old with breast cancer. The V and J genes are TRBV5-8 and TRBJ2-1; D is unresolved. The CDR3 region is CASSLSYNEQFF. The CDR3 DNA reads as TGTGCCAGCAGCTTATCTTACAATGAGCAGTTCTTC.